This TCR beta chain was observed in a study of blood T cell repertoires in COVID-19. On the study more broadly: T cells, B-cell-depleted T cells, or PBMCs provided the cDNA or gDNA that served as material.

As originally analysed: The assay estimated nucleated cells by amplifying reference gene primers. TCRdb's copy holds only in-frame clones and misses some; the assay was immunoSEQ multiplex PCR. D and trimming were read from the DNA, whereas the V and J calls and clone size are those reported in that table. Of 120,000 to 150,000 clones in the sample, about 88% are singletons; the top ten hold roughly 5%. Sequenced input: peripheral blood. This clonotype originated in a human donor in a cohort sampled during active COVID-19.

CDR3 DNA sequence: TGCGCCAGCAGCTTGGGGAGGCCGGGAGGGGGCTTCCGCGTGAACACTGAAGCTTTCTTT. Encoded protein: CASSLGRPGGGFRVNTEAFF. This chain joins TRBV5-1 and TRBJ1-1, with 7 bases fitting TRBD1. With V trimmed by 0 bases and J by 0 bases, 17 bases remained unmatched. The CDR3 has 20 amino acids. CDR1 is SGHRS and CDR2 is YFSETQ in the germline V gene.